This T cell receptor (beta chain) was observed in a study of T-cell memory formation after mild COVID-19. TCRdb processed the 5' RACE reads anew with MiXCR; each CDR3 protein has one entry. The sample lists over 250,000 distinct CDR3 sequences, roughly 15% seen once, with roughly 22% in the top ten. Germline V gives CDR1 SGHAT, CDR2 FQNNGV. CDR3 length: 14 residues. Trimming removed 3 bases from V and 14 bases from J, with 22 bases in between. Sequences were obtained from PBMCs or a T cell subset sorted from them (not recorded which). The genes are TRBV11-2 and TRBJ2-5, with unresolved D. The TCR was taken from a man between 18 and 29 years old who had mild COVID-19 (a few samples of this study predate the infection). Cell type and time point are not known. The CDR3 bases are TGTGCCAGCAGCTTCTCAGGCCTCCAAGAGACCCCTTACTTC. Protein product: CASSFSGLQETPYF.